Listed below are T cell receptor beta chains from one sample, sequenced in a study of blood T cell repertoires in COVID-19. Repertoires were generated with immunoSEQ multiplex PCR, while TCRdb's copy carries only in-frame clones and drops some. The data show under 250,000 clones, 65% to 90% seen once. Input material: PBMCs or T cells enriched from blood (not recorded which). These receptor sequences come from a woman between 50 and 59 years old with acute COVID-19. CDR3s include the opening cysteine and the closing phenylalanine or tryptophan. The order of the fields is D gene, clone size, V gene, J gene, CDR3 DNA, CDR3 protein. A D gene is named only where the DNA matches it firmly. Not every row has a clone size; where given, it reads once, few, many or a size class.

.,few,TRBV14,TRBJ2-7,TGTGCCAGCAGCCCTCAGGTCCTGGGCGAGCAGTACTTC,CASSPQVLGEQYF
TRBD1,.,TRBV20-1,TRBJ1-1,TGCAGTGCTAGTCAGGGGGGCCGCACTGAAGCTTTCTTT,CSASQGGRTEAFF
TRBD1,.,TRBV5-1,TRBJ2-7,TGCGCCAGCAGCTTGGGGGGACAGGGGGTTGCCCCCTACGAGCAGTACTTC,CASSLGGQGVAPYEQYF
TRBD1,few,TRBV9,TRBJ1-4,TGTGCCAGCAGCGTAGGGGGGACAGGGCGTGAAAAACTGTTTTTT,CASSVGGTGREKLFF
TRBD1,.,TRBV15,TRBJ1-2,TGTGCCACCAGCAGGGATAAGGGACAGTATGGCTACACCTTC,CATSRDKGQYGYTF
.,.,TRBV13,TRBJ1-1,TGTGCCAGCAGTCCAGGGCTCCGGAACACTGAAGCTTTCTTT,CASSPGLRNTEAFF
.,.,TRBV6-5,TRBJ2-3,TGTGCCAGCAGTTACAAGCGGGGCACAGATACGCAGTATTTT,CASSYKRGTDTQYF
TRBD2,.,TRBV5-4,TRBJ2-3,TGTGCCAGCAGCTTGGCACTAGCGGGGACAGATACGCAGTATTTT,CASSLALAGTDTQYF
.,.,TRBV4-3,TRBJ2-1,TGCGCCAGCAGCCAAGGAGACACCTACAATGAGCAGTTCTTC,CASSQGDTYNEQFF
TRBD1,.,TRBV2,TRBJ1-4,TGTGCCAGCAGTACGCAGACAGGGGGCGTTGTGTTTTTT,CASSTQTGGVVFF
.,.,TRBV19,TRBJ1-5,TGTGCCAGTAGTATGTCAGCGTTGAGCAATCAGCCCCAGCATTTT,CASSMSALSNQPQHF
.,.,TRBV2,TRBJ2-3,TGTGCCAGCAGCCTAATTAGCACAGATACGCAGTATTTT,CASSLISTDTQYF
.,.,TRBV18,TRBJ1-5,TGTGCCAGCTCACCGTCGAGTCTGGGCAATCAGCCCCAGCATTTT,CASSPSSLGNQPQHF
.,.,TRBV9,TRBJ1-6,TGTGCCAGCAGCGTAGCTCTGGGGGAGGGGTCACCCCTCCACTTT,CASSVALGEGSPLHF
TRBD1,.,TRBV5-1,TRBJ1-4,TGCGCCAGCAGCTTAGGGACAGCCGCAACTAATGAAAAACTGTTTTTT,CASSLGTAATNEKLFF
.,.,TRBV27,TRBJ1-6,TGTGCCAGCAGTTTAAGGCGGTTTAATTCACCCCTCCACTTT,CASSLRRFNSPLHF
.,.,TRBV23-1,TRBJ1-1,TGCGCCAGCAGCCCTTCCTCCAGGGGTAGGGGAGAGACTGAAGCTTTCTTT,CASSPSSRGRGETEAFF
.,.,TRBV5-6,TRBJ1-6,TGTGCCAGCAGCCTCTACGGGACGGGAGGGCATTCACCCCTCCACTTT,CASSLYGTGGHSPLHF
.,.,TRBV2,TRBJ1-4,TGTGCCAGCAGTGGTGGGGCCTCTAATGAAAAACTGTTTTTT,CASSGGASNEKLFF
TRBD2,.,TRBV27,TRBJ2-7,TGTGCCAGCAGTTTATGGGGCGCCAGAGGGACTAGCGGGGGGCTCTCCGAGCAGTACTTC,CASSLWGARGTSGGLSEQYF
.,.,TRBV6-5,TRBJ1-2,TGTGCCAGCAGTTCACCTGTAGGAGGGACCTATGGCTACACCTTC,CASSSPVGGTYGYTF
.,.,TRBV4-1,TRBJ1-2,TGCGCCAGCAGTTCCGTCGCAGGGGACCCAGTATATGGCTACACCTTC,CASSSVAGDPVYGYTF
.,.,TRBV27,TRBJ1-5,TGTGCCAGCAGTTTAGGCCGCAATCAGCCCCAGCATTTT,CASSLGRNQPQHF